This T cell receptor beta chain was captured by sequencing in a study of cytomegalovirus exposure and HLA in healthy donors. Researchers ran the PCR with 60 Vbeta and 13 Jbeta primers. TCRdb keeps only in-frame clones here, not all; method: immunoSEQ multiplex PCR. Here the sample spans about 120,000 clones, around 80% being singletons. About this clone: Antigen specificity is unknown.

Findings and caveats of the study: Usually a TCR sequence was rare, but some public TCRs were found in many donors. An apparent linkage of common viral pathogens to several of the most significant clusters emerged in a later analysis. In a later analysis, a missense DCLRE1C variant was linked to TCR beta V- and J-gene trimming. Segments of the TCR beta V type were, in most cases, productive about 87% or about 30% of the time in an earlier analysis.

The germline V gene has CDR1 MNHNY and CDR2 SVGAGI (reference sequence). There are 15 residues in the CDR3. V dropped 7 bases and J dropped 2; count of bases not matched to a gene: 10. The gene calls are TRBV6-6 and TRBJ2-5, with 7 bases aligning to TRBD1. The sequenced material came from PBMCs. This clonotype originated in a middle-aged woman in good health and CMV-seropositive. As DNA, the CDR3 is TGTGCCAGCACTACGGCGGCACAGGGGCAAGAGACCCAGTACTTC. This encodes CASTTAAQGQETQYF.